This T cell receptor beta chain was captured by sequencing in a study of blood T cell repertoires in COVID-19. Study-level information: COVID-19 samples from acute and convalescent phases originated in the United States, Italy and Spain. PBMCs, B-cell-depleted T cells, or T cells were the source of the cDNA or gDNA that made up the material.

Produced via immunoSEQ multiplex PCR; TCRdb's table is partial and in-frame only. The sample shows around 270,000 clones, about 80% of them seen only once. The V end lost 5 bases, the J end lost 5 bases, and 16 bases lay between the germline ends. Germline assignment: CDR1 SGHAT and CDR2 FQNNGV. CDR3 length equals 14 residues. The sample was peripheral blood. The gene calls are TRBV11-2 and TRBJ2-7, with a weak D call TRBD2 (5 bases). The origin of this receptor is a person aged 65 to 79 with COVID-19, enrolled during active disease. In nucleotides, the CDR3 is TGTGCCAGCAGCCCAACTAGGGCCCAAAACGAGCAGTACTTC. This translates into CASSPTRAQNEQYF.